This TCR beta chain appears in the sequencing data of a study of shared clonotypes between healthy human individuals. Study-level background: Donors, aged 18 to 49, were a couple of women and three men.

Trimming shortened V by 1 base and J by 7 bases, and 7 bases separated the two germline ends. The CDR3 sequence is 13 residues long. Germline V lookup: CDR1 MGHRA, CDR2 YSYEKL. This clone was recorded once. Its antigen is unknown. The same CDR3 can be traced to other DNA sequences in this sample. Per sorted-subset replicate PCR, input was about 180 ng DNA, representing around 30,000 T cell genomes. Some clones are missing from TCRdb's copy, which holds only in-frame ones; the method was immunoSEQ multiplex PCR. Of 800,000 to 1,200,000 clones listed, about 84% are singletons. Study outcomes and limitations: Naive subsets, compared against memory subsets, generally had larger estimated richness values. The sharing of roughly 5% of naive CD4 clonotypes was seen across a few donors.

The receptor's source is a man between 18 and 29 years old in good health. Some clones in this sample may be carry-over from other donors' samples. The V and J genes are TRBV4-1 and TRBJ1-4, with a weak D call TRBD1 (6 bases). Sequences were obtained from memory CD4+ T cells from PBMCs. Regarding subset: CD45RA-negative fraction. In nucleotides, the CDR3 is TGCGCCAGCAGCCAAGGGACAGTTGAAAAACTGTTTTTT. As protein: CASSQGTVEKLFF.